The sequence of this T cell receptor beta chain was determined in a study of T cell repertoires in cytomegalovirus infection. TCRdb called the reads again in MiXCR, with one record for every CDR3 protein. The sample has about 900,000 distinct CDR3 sequences, approximately 31% seen once. V lost 4 bases and J 8 bases, leaving 8 bases between the germline ends. CDR1 and CDR2 (germline): MNHEY, SMNVEV (reference sequence). This CDR3 is 12 amino acids long. A note on this clonotype: Antigen specificity is unknown.

Sequencing was performed on cultured CD8+ T cells from PBMCs, taken from culture after CMV antigen stimulation. This receptor was identified in a human donor in good health (CMV status not recorded). Some clones in this sample may be carry-over from other donors' samples. This chain links TRBV27 with TRBJ2-2; no firm D call. The CDR3 DNA follows: TGTGCCAGCAGTTATCCTCCGGGGGAGCTGTTTTTT. This encodes CASSYPPGELFF.